In this sample, the clone carrying this T cell receptor (beta chain) turned up a few times. Its matching antigen is unknown. Using unique molecular identifiers, the investigators prepared the TCRbeta library. MiXCR, run by TCRdb on the PCR reads, gives a single entry per CDR3 protein. The sample includes around 440,000 distinct CDR3 sequences, 15% to 20% of them seen just once. The source of the sample is a study of T-cell reconstitution after alpha-beta-depleted transplantation in children. General observations from the study: The authors attributed T-cell counts and diversity one year after transplant mostly to newly produced T cells. The origin of high day-60 TCRbeta diversity in some patients lay in surviving recipient T cells and thymic progenitors.

Germline V lookup: CDR1 MDHEN, CDR2 SYDVKM. CDR3 length: 15 amino acids. The germline V and J ends were trimmed by 3 bases and 0 bases, with 8 bases remaining between them. Material: PBMCs, mostly from graft donor cells, obtained 360 days after TCRalphabeta/CD19-depleted stem cell transplant. This TCR derives from a boy under two years old who had a stem cell transplant for Wiskott-Aldrich syndrome, so the T cells may come from the graft donor. This chain connects TRBV28 to TRBJ1-4, with D unresolved. The CDR3 protein is CASSFATATNEKLFF. Here the CDR3 DNA reads TGTGCCAGCAGTTTTGCAACAGCAACTAATGAAAAACTGTTTTTT.